This is a list of T cell receptor beta chains from one sample in a study of radiotherapy plus CTLA-4 blockade in lung cancer. Clones were sequenced by immunoSEQ multiplex PCR, and TCRdb holds only the in-frame ones, with some missing. The sample contains about 62,000 clones, about 72% of which appear only once. Sequences were derived from peripheral blood, sampled from a patient treated with radiotherapy plus ipilimumab. The receptors derive from a human donor with non-small cell lung cancer who had a complete response to radiotherapy plus ipilimumab. CDR3s include the opening cysteine and the closing phenylalanine or tryptophan. D genes are given only for firm matches. The size field reads once, few, many, or a class for an expanded clone.

clone size	D gene	J gene	V gene	CDR3 protein	CDR3 DNA
once	TRBD1	TRBJ1-5	TRBV29-1	CSVAWTGGVNQPQHF	TGCAGCGTAGCCTGGACAGGGGGTGTCAATCAGCCCCAGCATTTT